The clone carrying this TCR beta chain has ten or more counts. Antigen unknown. TCR beta CDR3 regions were amplified from RNA. HTBI primers drove first-round RT-PCR of the TCR CDR3. From the multiplex PCR reads, TCRdb called clonotypes with MiXCR, one entry per CDR3 protein. The repertoire has 500,000 or so distinct CDR3 sequences, roughly 15% of them found once; the top ten carry 29%. Patients with uncontrolled infections, other autoimmune diseases, pregnancy or lactation were excluded. These data belong to a study of T cells in Graves' hyperthyroidism and ophthalmopathy. Overall study: Peripheral blood was obtained at initial diagnosis, preceding any treatment. Study findings and constraints: Using 13 V-J features, a model discriminated ophthalmopathy from stable hyperthyroidism.

The receptor was isolated from a woman younger than 45 with Graves' ophthalmopathy. The sample taken for sequencing was blood.

For the CDR3, the DNA is TGTGCCAGCAGTTACGGCCGGGACAGGGGACACACTGAAGCTTTCTTT. It specifies CASSYGRDRGHTEAFF. The genes are TRBV6-6 and TRBJ1-1; TRBD1 aligns across 10 bases. Germline V gene lookup returns CDR1 MNHNY and CDR2 SVGAGI (reference sequence). The V and J ends lost 2 bases and 3 bases, in that order; junction bases with no gene match: 6. CDR3 length equals 16 residues.